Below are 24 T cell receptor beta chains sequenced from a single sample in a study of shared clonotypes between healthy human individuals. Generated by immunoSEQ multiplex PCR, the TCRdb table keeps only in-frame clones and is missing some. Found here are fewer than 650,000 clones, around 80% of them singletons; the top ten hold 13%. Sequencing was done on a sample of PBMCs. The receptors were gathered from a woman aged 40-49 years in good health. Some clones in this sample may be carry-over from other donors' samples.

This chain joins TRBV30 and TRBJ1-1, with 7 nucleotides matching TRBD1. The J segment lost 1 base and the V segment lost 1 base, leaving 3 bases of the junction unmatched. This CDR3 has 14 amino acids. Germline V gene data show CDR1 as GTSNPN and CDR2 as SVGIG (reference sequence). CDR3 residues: CAWSAGGPNTEAFF. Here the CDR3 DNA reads TGTGCCTGGAGTGCAGGGGGACCGAACACTGAAGCTTTCTTT.

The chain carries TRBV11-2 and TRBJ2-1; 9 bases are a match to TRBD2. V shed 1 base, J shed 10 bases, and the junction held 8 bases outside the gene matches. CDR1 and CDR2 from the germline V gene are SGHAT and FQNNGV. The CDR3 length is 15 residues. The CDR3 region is CASSLGYKRGAEQFF. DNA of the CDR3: TGTGCCAGCAGCTTAGGTTATAAGCGGGGGGCGGAGCAGTTCTTC. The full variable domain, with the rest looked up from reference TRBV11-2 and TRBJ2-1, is EAGVAQSPRYKIIEKRQSVAFWCNPISGHATLYWYQQILGQGPKLLIQFQNNGVVDDSQLPKDRFSAERLKGVDSTLKIQPAKLEDSAVYLCASSLGYKRGAEQFFGPGTRLTVL.

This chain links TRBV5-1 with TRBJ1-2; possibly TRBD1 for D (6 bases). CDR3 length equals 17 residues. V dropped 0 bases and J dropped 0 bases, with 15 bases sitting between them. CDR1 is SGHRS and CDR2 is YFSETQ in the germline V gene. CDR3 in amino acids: CASSLGDGTPANYGYTF. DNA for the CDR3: TGCGCCAGCAGCTTGGGGGACGGGACACCTGCTAACTATGGCTACACCTTC.

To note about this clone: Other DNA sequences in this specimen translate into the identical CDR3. CDR3 in amino acids: CASSQSGGYEQYF. The CDR3 DNA sequence: TGTGCCAGCAGCCAGTCTGGAGGATACGAGCAGTACTTC. The chain couples TRBV4-2 to TRBJ2-7, with a possible D match to TRBD2 (5 bases). Germline CDR1 is LGHNA and CDR2 is YNFKEQ. There are 13 residues in the CDR3. With 3 bases removed from V and 4 bases from J, the gap between germline ends came to 10 bases.

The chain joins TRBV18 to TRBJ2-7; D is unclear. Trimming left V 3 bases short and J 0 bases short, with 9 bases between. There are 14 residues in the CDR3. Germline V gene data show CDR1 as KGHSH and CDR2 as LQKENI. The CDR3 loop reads CASSPAPGSYEQYF. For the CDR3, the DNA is TGTGCCAGCTCACCGGCCCCCGGCTCCTACGAGCAGTACTTC.

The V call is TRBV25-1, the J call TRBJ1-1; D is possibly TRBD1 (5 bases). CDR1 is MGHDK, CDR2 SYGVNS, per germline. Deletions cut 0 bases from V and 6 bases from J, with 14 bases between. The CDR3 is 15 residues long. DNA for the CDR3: TGTGCCAGCAGTGAATATGGGGGGGGATACGCTGAAGCTTTCTTT. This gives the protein CASSEYGGGYAEAFF.

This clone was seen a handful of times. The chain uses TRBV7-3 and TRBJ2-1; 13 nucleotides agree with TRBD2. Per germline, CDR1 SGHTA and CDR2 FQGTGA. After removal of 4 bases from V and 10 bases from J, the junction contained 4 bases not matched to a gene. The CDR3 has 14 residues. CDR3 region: CASSYWTSGSEQFF. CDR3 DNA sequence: TGTGCCAGCAGCTACTGGACTAGCGGGAGCGAGCAGTTCTTC. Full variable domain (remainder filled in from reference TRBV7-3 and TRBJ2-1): GAGVSQTPSNKVTEKGKYVELRCDPISGHTALYWYRQSLGQGPEFLIYFQGTGAADDSGLPNDRFFAVRPEGSVSTLKIQRTERGDSAVYLCASSYWTSGSEQFFGPGTRLTVL.

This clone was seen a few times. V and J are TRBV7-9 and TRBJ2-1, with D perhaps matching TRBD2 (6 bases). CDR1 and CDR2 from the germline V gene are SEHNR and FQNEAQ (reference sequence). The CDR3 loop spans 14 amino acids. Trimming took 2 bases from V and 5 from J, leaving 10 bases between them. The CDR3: CASSLLATHNEQFF. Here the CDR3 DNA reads TGTGCCAGCAGCTTACTAGCGACCCACAATGAGCAGTTCTTC. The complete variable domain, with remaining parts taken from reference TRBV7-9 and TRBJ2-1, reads DTGVSQNPRHKITKRGQNVTFRCDPISEHNRLYWYRQTLGQGPEFLTYFQNEAQLEKSRLLSDRFSAERPKGSFSTLEIQRTEQGDSAMYLCASSLLATHNEQFFGPGTRLTVL.

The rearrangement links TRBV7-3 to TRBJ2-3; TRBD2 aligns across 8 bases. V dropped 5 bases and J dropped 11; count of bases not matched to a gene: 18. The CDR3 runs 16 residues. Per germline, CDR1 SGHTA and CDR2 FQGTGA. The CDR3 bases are TGTGCCAGCAGCCCTACAGCGGGAGATGGAACCCTAAGGCAGTATTTT. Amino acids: CASSPTAGDGTLRQYF. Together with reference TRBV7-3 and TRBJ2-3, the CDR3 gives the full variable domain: GAGVSQTPSNKVTEKGKYVELRCDPISGHTALYWYRQSLGQGPEFLIYFQGTGAADDSGLPNDRFFAVRPEGSVSTLKIQRTERGDSAVYLCASSPTAGDGTLRQYFGPGTRLTVL.

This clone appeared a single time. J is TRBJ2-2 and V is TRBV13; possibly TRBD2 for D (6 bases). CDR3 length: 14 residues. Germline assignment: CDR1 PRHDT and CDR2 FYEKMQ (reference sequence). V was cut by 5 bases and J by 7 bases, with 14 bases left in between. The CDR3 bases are TGTGCCAGCAGCCCCCGGGAGCGGATCGGGGAGCTGTTTTTT. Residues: CASSPRERIGELFF.

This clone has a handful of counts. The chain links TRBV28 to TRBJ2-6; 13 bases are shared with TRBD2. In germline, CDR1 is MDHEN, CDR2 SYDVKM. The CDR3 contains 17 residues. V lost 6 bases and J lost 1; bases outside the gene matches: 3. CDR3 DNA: TGTGCCAGCAGAGGACTAGCGGGAGTATCTGGGGCCAACGTCCTGACTTTC. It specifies CASRGLAGVSGANVLTF.

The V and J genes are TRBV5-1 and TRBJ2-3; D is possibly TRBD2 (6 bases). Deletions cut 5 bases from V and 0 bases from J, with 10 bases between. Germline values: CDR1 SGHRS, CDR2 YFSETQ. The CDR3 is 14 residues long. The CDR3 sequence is CASRSGLSTDTQYF. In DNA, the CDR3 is TGCGCCAGCAGATCGGGACTGAGCACAGATACGCAGTATTTT.

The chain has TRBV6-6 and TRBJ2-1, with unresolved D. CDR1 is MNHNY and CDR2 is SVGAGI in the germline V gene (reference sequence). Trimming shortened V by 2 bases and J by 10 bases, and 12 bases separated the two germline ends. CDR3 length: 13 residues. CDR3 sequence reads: CASSYQVATEQFF. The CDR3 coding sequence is TGTGCCAGCAGTTACCAGGTGGCTACCGAGCAGTTCTTC.

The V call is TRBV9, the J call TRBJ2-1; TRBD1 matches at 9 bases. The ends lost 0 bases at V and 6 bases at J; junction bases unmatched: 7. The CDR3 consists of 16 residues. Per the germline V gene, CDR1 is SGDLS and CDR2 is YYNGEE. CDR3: CASSVVTGGFRNEQFF. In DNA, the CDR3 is TGTGCCAGCAGCGTAGTCACAGGGGGCTTTCGCAATGAGCAGTTCTTC.

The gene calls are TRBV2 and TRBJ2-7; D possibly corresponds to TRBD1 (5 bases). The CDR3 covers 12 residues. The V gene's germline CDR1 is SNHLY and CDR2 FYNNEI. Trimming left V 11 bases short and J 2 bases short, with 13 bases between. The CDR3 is CAGSTGAYEQYF. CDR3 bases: TGTGCCGGATCAACAGGCGCCTACGAGCAGTACTTC.

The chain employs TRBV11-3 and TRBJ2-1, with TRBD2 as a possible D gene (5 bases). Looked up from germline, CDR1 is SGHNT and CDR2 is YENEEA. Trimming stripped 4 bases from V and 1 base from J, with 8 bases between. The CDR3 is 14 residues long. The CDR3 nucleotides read TGTGCCAGCAGCTCCACTAGGTCCTACAATGAGCAGTTCTTC. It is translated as CASSSTRSYNEQFF.

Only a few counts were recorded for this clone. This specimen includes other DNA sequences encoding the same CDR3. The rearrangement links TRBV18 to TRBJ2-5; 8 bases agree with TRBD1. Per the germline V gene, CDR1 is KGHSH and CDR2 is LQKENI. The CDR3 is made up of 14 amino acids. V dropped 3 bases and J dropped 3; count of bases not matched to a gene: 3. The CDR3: CASSPLTGEETQYF. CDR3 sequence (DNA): TGTGCCAGCTCACCCCTGACAGGGGAAGAGACCCAGTACTTC.

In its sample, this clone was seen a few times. CDR3 in amino acids: CASSERTDYQPQHF. The CDR3 nucleotides read TGTGCCAGCAGTGAACGGACAGACTATCAGCCCCAGCATTTT. The V gene is TRBV2, the J gene TRBJ1-5, with D perhaps TRBD1 (6 bases). CDR1 is SNHLY, CDR2 FYNNEI, per germline. The V and J ends lost 2 bases and 5 bases respectively, with 10 bases between them. This CDR3 spans 14 amino acids.

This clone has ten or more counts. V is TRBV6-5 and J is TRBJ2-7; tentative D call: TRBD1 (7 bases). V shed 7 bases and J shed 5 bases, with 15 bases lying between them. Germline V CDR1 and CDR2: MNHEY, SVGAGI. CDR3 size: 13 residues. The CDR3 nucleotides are TGTGCCAGCATGACCGGAGGGGGCGACGAGCAGTACTTC. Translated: CASMTGGGDEQYF.

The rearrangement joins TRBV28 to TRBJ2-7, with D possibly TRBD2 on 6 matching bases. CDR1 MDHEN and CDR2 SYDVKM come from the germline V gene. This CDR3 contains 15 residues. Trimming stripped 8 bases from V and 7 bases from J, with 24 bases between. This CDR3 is CASLSPQSGPTEQYF. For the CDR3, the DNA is TGTGCCAGCCTATCACCTCAAAGCGGGCCGACTGAGCAGTACTTC. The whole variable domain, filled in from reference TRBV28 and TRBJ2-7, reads DVKVTQSSRYLVKRTGEKVFLECVQDMDHENMFWYRQDPGLGLRLIYFSYDVKMKEKGDIPEGYSVSREKKERFSLILESASTNQTSMYLCASLSPQSGPTEQYFGPGTRLTVT.

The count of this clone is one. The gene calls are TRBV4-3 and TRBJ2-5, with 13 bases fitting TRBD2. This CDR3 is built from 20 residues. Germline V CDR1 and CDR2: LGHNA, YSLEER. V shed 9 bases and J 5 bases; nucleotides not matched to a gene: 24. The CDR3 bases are TGCGCCAGGGCCAGCAGCCAAGGACTAGCGGGAGCCTTCAGTGGGGAGACCCAGTACTTC. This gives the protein CARASSQGLAGAFSGETQYF.

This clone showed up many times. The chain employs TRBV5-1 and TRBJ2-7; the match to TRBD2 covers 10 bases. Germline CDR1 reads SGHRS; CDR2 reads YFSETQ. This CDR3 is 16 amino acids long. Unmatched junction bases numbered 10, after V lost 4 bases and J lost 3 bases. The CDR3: CASSDPLAGENYEQYF. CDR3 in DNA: TGCGCCAGCAGCGATCCCCTAGCGGGAGAAAACTACGAGCAGTACTTC. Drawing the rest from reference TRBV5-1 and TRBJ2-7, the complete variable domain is KAGVTQTPRYLIKTRGQQVTLSCSPISGHRSVSWYQQTPGQGLQFLFEYFSETQRNKGNFPGRFSGRQFSNSRSEMNVSTLELGDSALYLCASSDPLAGENYEQYFGPGTRLTVT.

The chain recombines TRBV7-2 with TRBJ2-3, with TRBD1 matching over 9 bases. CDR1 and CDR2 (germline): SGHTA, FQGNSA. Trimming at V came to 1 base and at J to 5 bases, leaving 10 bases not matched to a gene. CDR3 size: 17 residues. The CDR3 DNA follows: TGTGCCAGCAGCTTAGTACCCGGGACAGGGTATGGAGATACGCAGTATTTT. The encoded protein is CASSLVPGTGYGDTQYF.

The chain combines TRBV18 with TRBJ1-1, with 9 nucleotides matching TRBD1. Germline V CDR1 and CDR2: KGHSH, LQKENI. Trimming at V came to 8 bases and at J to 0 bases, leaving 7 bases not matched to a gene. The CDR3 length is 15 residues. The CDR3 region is CASLPGQGLNTEAFF. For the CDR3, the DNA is TGTGCCAGCCTACCGGGACAGGGTTTGAACACTGAAGCTTTCTTT. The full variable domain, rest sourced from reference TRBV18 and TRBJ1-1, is NAGVMQNPRHLVRRRGQEARLRCSPMKGHSHVYWYRQLPEEGLKFMVYLQKENIIDESGMPKERFSAEFPKEGPSILRIQQVVRGDSAAYFCASLPGQGLNTEAFFGQGTRLTVV.